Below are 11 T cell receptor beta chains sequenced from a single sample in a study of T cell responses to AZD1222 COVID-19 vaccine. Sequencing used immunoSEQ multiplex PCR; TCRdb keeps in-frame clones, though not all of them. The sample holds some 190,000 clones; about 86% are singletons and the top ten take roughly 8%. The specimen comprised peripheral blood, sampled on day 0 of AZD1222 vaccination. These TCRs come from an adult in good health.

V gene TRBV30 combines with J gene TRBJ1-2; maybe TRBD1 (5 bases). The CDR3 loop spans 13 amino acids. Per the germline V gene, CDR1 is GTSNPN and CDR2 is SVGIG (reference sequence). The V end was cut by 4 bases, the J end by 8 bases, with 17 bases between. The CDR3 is CAWTPTRVKGYTF. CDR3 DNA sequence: TGTGCCTGGACACCGACCAGGGTAAAGGGCTACACCTTC.

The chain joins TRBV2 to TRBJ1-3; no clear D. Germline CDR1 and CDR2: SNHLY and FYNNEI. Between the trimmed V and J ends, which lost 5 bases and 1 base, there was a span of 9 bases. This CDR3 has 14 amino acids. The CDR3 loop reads CASSSRVSGNTIYF. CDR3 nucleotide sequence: TGTGCCAGCAGTTCCCGAGTGTCTGGAAACACCATATATTTT.

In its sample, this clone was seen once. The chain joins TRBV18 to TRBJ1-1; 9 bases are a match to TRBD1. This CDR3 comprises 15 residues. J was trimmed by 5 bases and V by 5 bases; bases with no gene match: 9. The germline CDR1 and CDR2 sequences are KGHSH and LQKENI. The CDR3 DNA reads TGTGCCAGCTCAGAGCGGACAGGGGAAATAACTGAAGCTTTCTTT. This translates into CASSERTGEITEAFF.

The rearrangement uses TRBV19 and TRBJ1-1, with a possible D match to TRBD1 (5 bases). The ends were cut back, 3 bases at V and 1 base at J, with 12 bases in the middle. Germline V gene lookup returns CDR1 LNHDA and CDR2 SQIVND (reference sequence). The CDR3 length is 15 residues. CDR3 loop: CASSIPGTGNTEAFF. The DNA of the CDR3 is TGTGCCAGTAGTATCCCGGGGACTGGGAACACTGAAGCTTTCTTT.

The CDR3 here is CASSLIGGYGYTF. DNA for the CDR3: TGCGCCAGCAGCTTGATTGGAGGTTATGGCTACACCTTC. This chain joins TRBV5-1 and TRBJ1-2; D remains unclear. V was cut by 1 base and J by 5 bases, with 9 bases left in between. CDR1 is SGHRS and CDR2 is YFSETQ in the germline V gene. This CDR3 has 13 amino acids.

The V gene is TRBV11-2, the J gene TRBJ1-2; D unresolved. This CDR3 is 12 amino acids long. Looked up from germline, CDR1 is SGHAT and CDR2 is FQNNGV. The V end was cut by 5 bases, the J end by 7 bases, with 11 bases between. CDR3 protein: CASSQNGGGYTF. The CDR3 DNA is TGTGCCAGCAGCCAAAATGGTGGTGGCTACACCTTC.

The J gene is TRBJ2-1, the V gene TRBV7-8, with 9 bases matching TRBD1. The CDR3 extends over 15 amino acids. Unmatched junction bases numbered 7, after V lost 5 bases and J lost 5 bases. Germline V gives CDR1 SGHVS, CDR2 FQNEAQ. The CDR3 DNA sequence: TGTGCCAGCAGCCAGGGACAGGGACTCAACAATGAGCAGTTCTTC. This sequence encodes CASSQGQGLNNEQFF.

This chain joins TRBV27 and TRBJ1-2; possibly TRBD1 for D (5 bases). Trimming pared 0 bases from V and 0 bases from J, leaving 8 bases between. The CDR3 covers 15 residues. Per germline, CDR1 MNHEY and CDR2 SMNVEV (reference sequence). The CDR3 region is CASSLSSGSNYGYTF. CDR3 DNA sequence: TGTGCCAGCAGTTTATCCTCAGGGTCTAACTATGGCTACACCTTC.

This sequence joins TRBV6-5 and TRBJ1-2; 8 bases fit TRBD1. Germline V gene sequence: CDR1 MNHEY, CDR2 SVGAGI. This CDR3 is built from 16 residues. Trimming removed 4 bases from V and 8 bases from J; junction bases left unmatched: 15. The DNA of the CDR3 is TGTGCCAGCAGTTTCTCCCCCCAGGGGGCAGAGGAAGGCTACACCTTC. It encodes CASSFSPQGAEEGYTF.

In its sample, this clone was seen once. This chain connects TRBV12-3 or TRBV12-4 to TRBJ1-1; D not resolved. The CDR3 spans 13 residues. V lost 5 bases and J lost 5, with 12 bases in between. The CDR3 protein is CASSPQFRTEAFF. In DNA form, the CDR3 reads TGTGCCAGCAGTCCTCAGTTTCGGACTGAAGCTTTCTTT.

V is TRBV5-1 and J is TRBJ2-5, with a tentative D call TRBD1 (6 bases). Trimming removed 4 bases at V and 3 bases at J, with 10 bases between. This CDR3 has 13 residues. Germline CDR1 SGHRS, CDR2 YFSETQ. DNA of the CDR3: TGCGCCAGCAGCGGGGGCCGAGAAGAGACCCAGTACTTC. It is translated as CASSGGREETQYF.